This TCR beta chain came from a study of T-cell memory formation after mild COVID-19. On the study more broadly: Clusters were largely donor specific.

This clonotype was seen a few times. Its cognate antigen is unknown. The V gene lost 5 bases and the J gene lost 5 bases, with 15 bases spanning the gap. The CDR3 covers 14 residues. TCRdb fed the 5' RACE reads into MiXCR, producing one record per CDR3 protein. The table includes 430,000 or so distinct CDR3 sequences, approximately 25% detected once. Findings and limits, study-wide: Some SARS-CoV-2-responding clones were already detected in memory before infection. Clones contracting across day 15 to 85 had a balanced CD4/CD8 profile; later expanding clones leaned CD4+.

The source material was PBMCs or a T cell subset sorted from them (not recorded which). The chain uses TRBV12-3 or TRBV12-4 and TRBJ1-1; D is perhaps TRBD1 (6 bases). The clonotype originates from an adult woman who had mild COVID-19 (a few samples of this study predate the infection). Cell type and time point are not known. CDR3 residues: CASSRKIRGTEAFF. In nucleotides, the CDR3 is TGTGCCAGCAGTCGAAAGATCAGGGGTACTGAAGCTTTCTTT.